These 4 T cell receptor beta chains came from one sample sequenced in a study of OX40 agonist ivuxolimab in advanced cancers. Method: immunoSEQ multiplex PCR; TCRdb's copy keeps in-frame clones and lacks some. The data show around 68,000 clones, with about 90% seen just once and about 0.31% held by the top ten. The source was CD4+ or CD8+ T cells sorted from blood, collected in a trial of the OX40 agonist ivuxolimab. Source of these receptors: an adult with an advanced solid tumor such as melanoma, head and neck, liver or kidney cancer.

The V gene is TRBV10-3, the J gene TRBJ1-6, with D possibly TRBD1 on 5 matching bases. This CDR3 spans 12 amino acids. Germline V gives CDR1 ENHRY, CDR2 SYGVKD. V dropped 4 bases and J dropped 8 bases, with 6 bases sitting between them. The DNA of the CDR3 is TGTGCCATCAGTGGGGGGGATTCACCCCTCCACTTT. Its protein is CAISGGDSPLHF.

This rearrangement joins TRBV2 to TRBJ2-7; D is perhaps TRBD2 (6 bases). CDR1 and CDR2 (germline): SNHLY, FYNNEI. V was shortened by 2 bases and J by 3 bases, with 14 bases between the two germline ends. The CDR3 is 15 residues long. The CDR3 DNA reads TGTGCCAGCAGTGAATATGGGAGGCGGGGCTACGAGCAGTACTTC. Amino acid sequence: CASSEYGRRGYEQYF.

The J gene is TRBJ2-5, the V gene TRBV28; D is unclear. Trimming stripped 6 bases from V and 6 bases from J, with 17 bases between. The CDR3 runs to 14 residues. Germline CDR1 MDHEN, CDR2 SYDVKM. CDR3: CASSLEAPRKTQYF. The CDR3 DNA sequence: TGTGCCAGCAGCCTCGAGGCCCCTCGGAAGACCCAGTACTTC.

The CDR3 DNA reads as TGCGCCAGCAGCTTGACTAGCGTGACCTACAATGAGCAGTTCTTC. Protein product: CASSLTSVTYNEQFF. The V gene is TRBV5-1, the J gene TRBJ2-1, with 7 bases that match TRBD2. The CDR3 has 15 amino acids. V lost 1 base to trimming and J lost 2 bases; unmatched junction nucleotides: 3. Germline assignment: CDR1 SGHRS and CDR2 YFSETQ.